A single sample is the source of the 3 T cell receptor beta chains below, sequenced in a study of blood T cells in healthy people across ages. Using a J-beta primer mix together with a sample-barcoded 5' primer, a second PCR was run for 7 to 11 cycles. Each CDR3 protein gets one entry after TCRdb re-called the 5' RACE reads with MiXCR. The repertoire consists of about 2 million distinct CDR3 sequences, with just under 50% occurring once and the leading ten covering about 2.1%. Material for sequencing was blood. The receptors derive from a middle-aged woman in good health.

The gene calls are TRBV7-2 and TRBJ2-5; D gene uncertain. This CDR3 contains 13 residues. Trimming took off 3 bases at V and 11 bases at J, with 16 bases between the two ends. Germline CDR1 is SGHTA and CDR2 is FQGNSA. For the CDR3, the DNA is TGTGCCAGCAGCTTTGTACAAAACAATGAGCAGTACTTC. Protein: CASSFVQNNEQYF. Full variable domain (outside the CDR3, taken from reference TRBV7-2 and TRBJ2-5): GAGVSQSPSNKVTEKGKDVELRCDPISGHTALYWYRQSLGQGLEFLIYFQGNSAPDKSGLPSDRFSAERTGGSVSTLTIQRTQQEDSAVYLCASSFVQNNEQYFGPGTRLLVL.

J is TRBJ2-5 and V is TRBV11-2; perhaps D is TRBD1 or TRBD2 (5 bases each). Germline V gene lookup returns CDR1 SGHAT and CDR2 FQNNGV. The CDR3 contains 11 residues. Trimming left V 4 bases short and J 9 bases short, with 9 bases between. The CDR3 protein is CASSSWGSQYF. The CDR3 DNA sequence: TGTGCCAGCAGCTCCTGGGGGTCCCAGTACTTC.

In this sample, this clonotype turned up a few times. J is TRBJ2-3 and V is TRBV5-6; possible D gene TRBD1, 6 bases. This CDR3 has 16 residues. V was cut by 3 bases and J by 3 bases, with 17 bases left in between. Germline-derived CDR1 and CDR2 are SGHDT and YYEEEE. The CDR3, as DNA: TGTGCCAGCAGCTCCTTCGACAGGCGATCTACAGATACGCAGTATTTT. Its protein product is CASSSFDRRSTDTQYF.